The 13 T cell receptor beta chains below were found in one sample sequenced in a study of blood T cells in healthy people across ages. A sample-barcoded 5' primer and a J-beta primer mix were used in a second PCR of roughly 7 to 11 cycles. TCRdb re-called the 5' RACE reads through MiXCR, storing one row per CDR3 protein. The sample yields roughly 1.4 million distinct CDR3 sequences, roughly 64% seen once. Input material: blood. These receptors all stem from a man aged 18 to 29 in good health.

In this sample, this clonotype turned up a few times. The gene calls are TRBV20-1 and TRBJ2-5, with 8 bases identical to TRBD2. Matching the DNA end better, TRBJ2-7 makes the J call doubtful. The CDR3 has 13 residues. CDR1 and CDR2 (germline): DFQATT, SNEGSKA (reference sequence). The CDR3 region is CSASLGLGGEQYF. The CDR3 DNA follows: TGCAGTGCTAGCTTGGGACTAGGCGGCGAGCAGTACTTC.

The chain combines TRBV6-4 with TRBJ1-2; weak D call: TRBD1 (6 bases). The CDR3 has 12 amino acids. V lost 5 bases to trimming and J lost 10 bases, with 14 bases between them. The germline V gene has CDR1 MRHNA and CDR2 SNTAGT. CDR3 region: CASSQDRAFYTF. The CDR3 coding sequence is TGTGCCAGCAGTCAGGACAGAGCCTTCTACACCTTC.

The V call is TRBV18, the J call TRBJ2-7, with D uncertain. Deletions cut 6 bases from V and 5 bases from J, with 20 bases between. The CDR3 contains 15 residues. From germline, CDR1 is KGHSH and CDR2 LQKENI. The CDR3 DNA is TGTGCCAGCTCCAAAGGCACGGCGGACGGTAACGAGCAGTACTTC. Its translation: CASSKGTADGNEQYF.

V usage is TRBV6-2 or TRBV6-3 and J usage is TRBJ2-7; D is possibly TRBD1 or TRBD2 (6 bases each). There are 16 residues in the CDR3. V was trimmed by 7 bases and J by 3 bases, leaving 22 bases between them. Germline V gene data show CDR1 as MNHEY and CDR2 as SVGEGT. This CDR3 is CASIPRRGGPFYEQYF. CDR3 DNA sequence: TGTGCCAGCATCCCACGTCGAGGGGGGCCCTTCTACGAGCAGTACTTC.

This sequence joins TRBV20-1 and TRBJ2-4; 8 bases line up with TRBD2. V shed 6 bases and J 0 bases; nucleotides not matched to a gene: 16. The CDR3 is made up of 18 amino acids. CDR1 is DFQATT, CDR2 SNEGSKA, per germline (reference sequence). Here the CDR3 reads CSAARVPTSGVAKNIQYF. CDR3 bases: TGCAGTGCCGCCCGAGTACCCACTAGCGGAGTAGCCAAAAACATTCAGTACTTC.

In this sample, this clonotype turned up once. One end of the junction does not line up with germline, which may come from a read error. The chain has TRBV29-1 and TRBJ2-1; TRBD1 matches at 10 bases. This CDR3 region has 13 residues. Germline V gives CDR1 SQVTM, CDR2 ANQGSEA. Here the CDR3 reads CGSWGDRGDEQFF. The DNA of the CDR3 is TGCGGCTCGTGGGGGGACAGGGGCGATGAGCAGTTCTTT.

The CDR3 bases are TGTGCCACCAGTGGAACTAGCGGGGGGTCCTCCTACGAGCAGTACTTC. This encodes CATSGTSGGSSYEQYF. The V call is TRBV24-1, the J call TRBJ2-7; TRBD2 aligns across 12 bases. Trimming cost V 5 bases and J 0 bases; bases outside gene matches: 4. Per the germline V gene, CDR1 is KGHDR and CDR2 is SFDVKD. The CDR3 is 16 residues long.

The CDR3 spells CASSPLDRAKTDTQYF. In nucleotides, the CDR3 is TGTGCCAGCAGTCCCCTGGACAGGGCCAAAACAGATACGCAGTATTTT. V is TRBV16 and J is TRBJ2-3; 8 positions match TRBD1. The CDR3 is made up of 16 amino acids. V was pared by 6 bases and J by 3 bases, with 11 bases of the junction left unmatched. Germline CDR1 and CDR2: KGHSY and FQNENV.

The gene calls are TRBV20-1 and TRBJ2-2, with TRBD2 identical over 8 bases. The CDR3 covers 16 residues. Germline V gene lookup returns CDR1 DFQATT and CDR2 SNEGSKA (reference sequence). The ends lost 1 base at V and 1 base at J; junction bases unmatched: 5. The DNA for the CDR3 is TGCAGTGCTAGAGTAAACCTAGCGGGGAACACCGGGGAGCTGTTTTTT. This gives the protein CSARVNLAGNTGELFF.

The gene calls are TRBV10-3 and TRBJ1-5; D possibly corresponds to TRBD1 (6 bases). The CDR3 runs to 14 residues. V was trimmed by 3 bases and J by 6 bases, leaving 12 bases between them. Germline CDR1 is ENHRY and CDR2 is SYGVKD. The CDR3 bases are TGTGCCATCAGTGACCGGGGGGCGAGTCAGCCCCAGCATTTT. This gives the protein CAISDRGASQPQHF.

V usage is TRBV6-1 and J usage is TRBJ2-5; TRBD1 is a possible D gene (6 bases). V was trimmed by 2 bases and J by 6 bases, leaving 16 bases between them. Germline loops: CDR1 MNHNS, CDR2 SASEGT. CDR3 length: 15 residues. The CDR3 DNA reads TGTGCCAGCAGTGAAAGGCACAGGGTTGGACAGACCCAGTACTTC. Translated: CASSERHRVGQTQYF.

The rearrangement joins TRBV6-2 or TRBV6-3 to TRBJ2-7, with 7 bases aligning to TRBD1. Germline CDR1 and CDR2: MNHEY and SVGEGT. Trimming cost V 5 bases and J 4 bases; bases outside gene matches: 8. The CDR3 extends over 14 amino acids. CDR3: CASSRPGQLYEQYF. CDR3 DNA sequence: TGTGCCAGCAGTAGACCGGGACAGCTTTACGAGCAGTACTTC.

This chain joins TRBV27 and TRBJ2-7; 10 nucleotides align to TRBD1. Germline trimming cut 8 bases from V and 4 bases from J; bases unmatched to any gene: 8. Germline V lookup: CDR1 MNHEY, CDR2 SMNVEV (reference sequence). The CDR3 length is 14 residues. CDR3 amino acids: CASGQGQGLYEQYF. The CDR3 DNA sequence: TGTGCCAGCGGCCAGGGACAGGGGTTATACGAGCAGTACTTC.